A single sample gave rise to the 2 T cell receptor beta chains below, sequenced in a study of cytomegalovirus exposure and HLA in healthy donors. In the PCR, 60 Vbeta and 13 Jbeta primers were used. TCRdb keeps only in-frame clones here, not all; method: immunoSEQ multiplex PCR. Counted here are 110,000 to 150,000 clones, around 80% occurring once; the ten biggest clones make up approximately 4.1%. Sequencing input: PBMCs. The receptor source for this set is a middle-aged man in good health and CMV-seronegative.

The J gene is TRBJ2-3, the V gene TRBV5-6; 11 nucleotides match TRBD2. CDR1 and CDR2 (germline): SGHDT, YYEEEE. V lost 7 bases to trimming and J lost 8 bases; unmatched junction nucleotides: 12. The CDR3 has 15 residues. The CDR3 reads CASGFSGGAGGTQYF. The CDR3 DNA sequence: TGTGCCAGCGGATTTAGCGGGGGGGCGGGGGGTACGCAGTATTTT. Looking up the rest from reference TRBV5-6 and TRBJ2-3 gives the full variable domain: DAGVTQSPTHLIKTRGQQVTLRCSPKSGHDTVSWYQQALGQGPQFIFQYYEEEERQRGNFPDRFSGHQFPNYSSELNVNALLLGDSALYLCASGFSGGAGGTQYFGPGTRLTVL.

J is TRBJ1-5 and V is TRBV2; no definite D call. Germline lookup yields CDR1 SNHLY and CDR2 FYNNEI. This CDR3 has 15 residues. The V end was cut by 6 bases, the J end by 1 base, with 13 bases between. Here the CDR3 reads CASRREGGSNQPQHF. The DNA of the CDR3 is TGTGCCAGCAGGAGGGAAGGAGGAAGCAATCAGCCCCAGCATTTT.